The T cell receptor (beta chain) under discussion was sequenced for a study of T cells in Graves' hyperthyroidism and ophthalmopathy (dated by TCRdb to 2018 to 2020). In the study overall: TCR V-J signatures able to tell the groups apart were searched for in a discovery cohort of 100 or so patients, of whom 40 to 45 had Graves' ophthalmopathy and under 65 had stable Graves' hyperthyroidism. An independent validation cohort of around 19 hyperthyroidism patients and approximately 16 patients who later progressed to ophthalmopathy tested prospective prediction of ophthalmopathy. For training and testing, the 100 or so patients in the discovery cohort were randomly divided in a 7:3 ratio. In roughly six Graves' hyperthyroidism patients, the study also compared T-cell repertoires from thyroid tissue with T-cell repertoires from blood. Once sampling was done, hyperthyroidism patients were given methimazole at a starting dose of 30 mg daily, whereas ophthalmopathy patients were given high-dose intravenous methylprednisolone. According to the paper, TCR Vbeta CDR3 sequencing was carried out on around 140 peripheral blood samples, which came from under 50 ophthalmopathy, approximately 72 hyperthyroidism and roughly 17 progressor patients. The full study reports these points: No statistical method was used to fix the sample size in advance, and group allocation was not hidden from the investigators. Blood samples also contained most of the expanded thyroid clonotypes (frequency above 0.001), which suggests that blood repertoires may reflect thyroid immune responses. In validation, the model predicted progression to ophthalmopathy a median of roughly six months before onset, with roughly 71% sensitivity and about 75% specificity. Ophthalmopathy was separated from stable hyperthyroidism by a 13 V-J signature model, with around 90% sensitivity and about 81% specificity obtained in cross-validation and 80%/75% obtained in testing.

Amplification of TCR beta CDR3 regions was carried out from RNA transcripts. The TCR CDR3 was subjected to a first round of RT-PCR using the HTBI primer set and the Qiagen OneStep RT-PCR kit. A second multiplex PCR round built the libraries, followed by size selection and purification. Sequencing of the libraries was done on an Illumina HiSeq2000 using paired-end 100 bp reads. The study's own analysis went as follows. SOAPnuke was used to process the raw data, throwing out any read that contained adapters or uncalled bases, had a mean Phred below 15, or lacked an exact constant-primer or identifier match. High-quality paired reads were merged with COPE v1.2.5, and unique nucleotide sequences were defined as clonotypes. MiTCR v1.1 was used to align the clonotypes against IMGT TRBV, TRBD and TRBJ reference segments. The analysis was restricted to V-J combinations with a frequency above 0.0001, which together covered 99% to 99.2% of the repertoires. A TCS score was defined as the ratio between F50 (clonal expansion) and ExV (chaos), using BLOSUM62-based TCRdist between CDR3 peptides within each V-J. Welch's t-statistics and random forest reduced around 510 V-J features to under 15, which were used in a naive Bayes classifier (R e1071). Thyroid-blood repertoire similarity was quantified with the Morisita-Horn index. TCRdb trimmed public reads at Q25 via fastp, called clones via MiXCR and kept in-frame beta chains. All rows with the same CDR3 protein become a single entry with the most common DNA and genes. The V and J calls and clone size are TCRdb's, not the authors'. The sample table contains approximately 640,000 distinct CDR3 sequences; only one count was recorded for 45% of them. Of the sample, less than 9% falls within the top ten clones.

Reading from cysteine to phenylalanine, the CDR3 counts 12 amino acids. This entry keeps only the CDR3 DNA: 36 bases, framed from base 1. Sequences SNHLY (CDR1) and FYNNEI (CDR2) are obtained from the germline V gene. Trimming removed 7 bases from V and 6 bases from J; the gene matches leave 4 bases unexplained. Notes on this clonotype: The antigen it binds to is not known. Base-call qualities are not available, and no considerably larger clone is one nucleotide away.

Patients with uncontrolled infections, other autoimmune diseases, pregnancy or lactation were excluded. Diagnoses were established on the basis of clinical symptoms, serum thyroxine and TRAb, thyroid ultrasound, and orbital computed tomography. Total RNA was extracted using Trizol reagent, and RNA quality was assessed on an Agilent 2100 Bioanalyzer. Recombination joined TRBV2 with TRBJ1-2; 8 central bases correspond to TRBD1. The sequenced sample consisted of peripheral blood or thyroid tissue (not recorded which). The sequence was obtained from an adult man with Graves' disease, either hyperthyroidism or ophthalmopathy (not recorded which). The DNA sequence is given as TGTGCCAGCATGCAGGGGGCGGATGGCTACACCTTC. The encoded protein is CASMQGADGYTF.